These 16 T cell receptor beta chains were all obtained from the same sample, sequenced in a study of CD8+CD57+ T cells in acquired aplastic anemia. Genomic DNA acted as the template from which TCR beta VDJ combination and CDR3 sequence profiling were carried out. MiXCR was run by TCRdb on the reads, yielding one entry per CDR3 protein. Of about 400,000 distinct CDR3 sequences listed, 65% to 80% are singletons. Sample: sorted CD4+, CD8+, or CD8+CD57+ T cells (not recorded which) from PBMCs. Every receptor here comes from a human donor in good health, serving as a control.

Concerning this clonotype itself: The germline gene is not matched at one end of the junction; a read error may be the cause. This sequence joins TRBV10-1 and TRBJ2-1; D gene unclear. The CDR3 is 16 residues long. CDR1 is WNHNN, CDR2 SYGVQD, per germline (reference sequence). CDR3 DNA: TGCGCCAGCAGTGCGCCTACAACGTACGCCACCAATAAGCAGTTCTTT. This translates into CASSAPTTYATNKQFF.

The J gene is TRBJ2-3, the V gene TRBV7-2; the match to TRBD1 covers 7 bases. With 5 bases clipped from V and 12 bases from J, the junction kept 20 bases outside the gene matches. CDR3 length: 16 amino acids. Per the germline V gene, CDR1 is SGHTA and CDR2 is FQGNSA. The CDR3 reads CASSVEGARRYNSQYF. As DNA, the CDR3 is TGTGCCAGCAGCGTAGAGGGGGCGCGGCGCTACAACTCCCAGTATTTT.

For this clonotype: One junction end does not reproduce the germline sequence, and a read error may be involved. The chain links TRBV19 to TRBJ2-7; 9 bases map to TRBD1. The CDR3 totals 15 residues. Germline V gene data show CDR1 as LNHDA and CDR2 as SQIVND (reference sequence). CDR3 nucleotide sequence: TGTGCCAGTATGGGGACCGGGACAGGGCTCAACGAGCAGCACTTC. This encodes CASMGTGTGLNEQHF. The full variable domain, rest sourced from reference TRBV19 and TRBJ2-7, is DGGITQSPKYLFRKEGQNVTLSCEQNLNHDAMYWYRQDPGQGLRLIYYSQIVNDFQKGDIAEGYSVSREKKESFPLTVTSAQKNPTAFYLCASMGTGTGLNEQHFGPGTRLTVT.

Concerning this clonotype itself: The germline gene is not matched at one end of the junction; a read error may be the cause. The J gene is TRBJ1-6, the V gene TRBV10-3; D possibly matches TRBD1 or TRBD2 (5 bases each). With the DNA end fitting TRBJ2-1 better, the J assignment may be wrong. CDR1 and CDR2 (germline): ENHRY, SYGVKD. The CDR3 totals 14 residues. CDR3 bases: TGTGCCAGCAGTCGAGGGGCACCGGTCAATCCGCAGTTCTTC. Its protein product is CASSRGAPVNPQFF.

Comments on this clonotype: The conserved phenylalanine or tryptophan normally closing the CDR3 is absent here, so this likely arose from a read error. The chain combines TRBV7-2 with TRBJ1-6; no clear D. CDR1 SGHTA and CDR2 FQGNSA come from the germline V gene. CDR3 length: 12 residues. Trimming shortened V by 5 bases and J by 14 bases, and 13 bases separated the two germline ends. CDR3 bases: TGTGCCAGCAGCGTACCTCCCGGGGCCCTCCACTTG. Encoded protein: CASSVPPGALHL.

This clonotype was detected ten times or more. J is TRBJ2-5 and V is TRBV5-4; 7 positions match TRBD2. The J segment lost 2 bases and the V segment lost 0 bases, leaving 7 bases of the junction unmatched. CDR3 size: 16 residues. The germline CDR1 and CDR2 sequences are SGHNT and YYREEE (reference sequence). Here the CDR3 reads CASSLDRDYPQETQYF. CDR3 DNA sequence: TGTGCCAGCAGCTTGGACCGGGACTACCCACAAGAGACCCAGTACTTC.

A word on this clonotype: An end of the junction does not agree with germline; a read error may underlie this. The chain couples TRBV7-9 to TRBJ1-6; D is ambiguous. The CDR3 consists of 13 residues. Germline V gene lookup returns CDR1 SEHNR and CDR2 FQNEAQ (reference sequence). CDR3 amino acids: CASRGSYNSPLDF. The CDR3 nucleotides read TGTGCCAGCAGGGGTAGCTATAATTCGCCCCTTGACTTT.

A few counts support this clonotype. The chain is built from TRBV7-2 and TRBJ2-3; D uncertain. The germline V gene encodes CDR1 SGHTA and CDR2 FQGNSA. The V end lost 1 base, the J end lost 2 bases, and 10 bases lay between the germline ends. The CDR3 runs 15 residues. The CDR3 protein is CASSLVSSITDTQYF. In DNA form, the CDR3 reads TGTGCCAGCAGCTTAGTATCAAGTATCACAGATACGCAGTATTTT.

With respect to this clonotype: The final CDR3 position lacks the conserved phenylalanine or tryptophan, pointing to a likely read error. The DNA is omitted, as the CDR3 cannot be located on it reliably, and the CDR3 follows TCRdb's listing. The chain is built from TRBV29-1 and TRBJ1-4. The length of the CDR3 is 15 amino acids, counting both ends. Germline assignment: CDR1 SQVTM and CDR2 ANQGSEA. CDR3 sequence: CSADQTQSRNTKLFG.

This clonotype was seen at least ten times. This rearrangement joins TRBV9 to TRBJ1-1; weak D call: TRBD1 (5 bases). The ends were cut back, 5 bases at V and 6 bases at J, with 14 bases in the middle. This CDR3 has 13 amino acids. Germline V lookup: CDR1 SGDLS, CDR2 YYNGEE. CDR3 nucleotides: TGTGCCAGCAGTACCTTAGGGGAGTCTGAAGCTTTCTTT. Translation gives CASSTLGESEAFF.

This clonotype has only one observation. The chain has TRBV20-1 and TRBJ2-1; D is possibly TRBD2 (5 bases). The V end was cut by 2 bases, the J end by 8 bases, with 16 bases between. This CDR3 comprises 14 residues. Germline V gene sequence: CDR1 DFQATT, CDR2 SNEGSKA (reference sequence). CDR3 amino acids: CSARSIGTGDEQFF. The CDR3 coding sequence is TGCAGTGCTAGATCGATAGGCACCGGGGATGAGCAGTTCTTC.

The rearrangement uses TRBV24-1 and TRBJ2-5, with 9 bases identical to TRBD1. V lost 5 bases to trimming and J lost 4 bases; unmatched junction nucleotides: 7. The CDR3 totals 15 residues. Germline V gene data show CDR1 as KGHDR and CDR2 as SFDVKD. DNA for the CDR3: TGTGCCACCAGTGGTTCGTTGACAGGGGGAGAGACCCAGTACTTC. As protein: CATSGSLTGGETQYF.

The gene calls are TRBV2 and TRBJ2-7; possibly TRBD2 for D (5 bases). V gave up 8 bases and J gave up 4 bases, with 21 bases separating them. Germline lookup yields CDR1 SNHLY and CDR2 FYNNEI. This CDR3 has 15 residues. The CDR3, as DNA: TGTGCCAGCCGCGGACGACGGGGAACGGTGTACGAGCAGTACTTC. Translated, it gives CASRGRRGTVYEQYF.

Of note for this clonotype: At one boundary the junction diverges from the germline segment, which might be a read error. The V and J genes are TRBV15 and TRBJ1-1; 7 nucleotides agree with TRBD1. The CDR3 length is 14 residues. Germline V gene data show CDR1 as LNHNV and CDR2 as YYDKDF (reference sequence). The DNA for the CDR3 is TGTGCCAGCAGCGGAGGGACAGATATCTCTGACGCTTTCTTT. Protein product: CASSGGTDISDAFF.

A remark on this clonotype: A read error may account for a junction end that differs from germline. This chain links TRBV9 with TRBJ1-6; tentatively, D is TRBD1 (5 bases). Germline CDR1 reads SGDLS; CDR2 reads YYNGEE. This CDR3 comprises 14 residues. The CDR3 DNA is TGTGCCAGCAGCCCGGACACGGGCTACGAGCAGTACTACTTT. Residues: CASSPDTGYEQYYF.

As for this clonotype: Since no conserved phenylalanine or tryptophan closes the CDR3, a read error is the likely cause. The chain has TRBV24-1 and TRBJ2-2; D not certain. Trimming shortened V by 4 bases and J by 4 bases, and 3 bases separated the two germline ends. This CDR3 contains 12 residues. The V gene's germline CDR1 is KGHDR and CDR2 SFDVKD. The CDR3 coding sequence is TGTGCCACCAGTGAACTCACCGGGGAGCTGTTTTAC. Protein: CATSELTGELFY.